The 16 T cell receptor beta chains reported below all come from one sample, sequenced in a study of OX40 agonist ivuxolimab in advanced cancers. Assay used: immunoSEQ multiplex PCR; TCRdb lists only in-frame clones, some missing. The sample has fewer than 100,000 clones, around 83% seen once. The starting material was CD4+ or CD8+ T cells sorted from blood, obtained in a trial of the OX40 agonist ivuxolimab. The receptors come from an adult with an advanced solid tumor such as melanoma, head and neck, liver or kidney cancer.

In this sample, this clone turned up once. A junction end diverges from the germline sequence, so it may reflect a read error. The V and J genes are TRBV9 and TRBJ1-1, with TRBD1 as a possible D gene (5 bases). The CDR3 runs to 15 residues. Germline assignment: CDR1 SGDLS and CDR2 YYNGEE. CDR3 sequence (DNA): TGTGCCAACAGCCCCCCCGGATTCGGGGGTGCTGAAGCTTTCTTT. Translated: CANSPPGFGGAEAFF.

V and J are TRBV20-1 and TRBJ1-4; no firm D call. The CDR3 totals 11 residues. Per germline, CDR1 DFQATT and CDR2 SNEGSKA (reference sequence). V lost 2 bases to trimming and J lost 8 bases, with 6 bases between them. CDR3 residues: CSARQEEKLFF. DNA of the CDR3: TGCAGTGCTAGACAAGAGGAAAAACTGTTTTTT.

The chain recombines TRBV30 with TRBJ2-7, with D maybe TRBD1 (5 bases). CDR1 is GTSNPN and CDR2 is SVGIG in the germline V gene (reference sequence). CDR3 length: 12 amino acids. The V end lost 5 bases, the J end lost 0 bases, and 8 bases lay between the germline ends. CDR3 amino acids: CAWDSDSYEQYF. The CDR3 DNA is TGTGCCTGGGACAGCGACTCCTACGAGCAGTACTTC.

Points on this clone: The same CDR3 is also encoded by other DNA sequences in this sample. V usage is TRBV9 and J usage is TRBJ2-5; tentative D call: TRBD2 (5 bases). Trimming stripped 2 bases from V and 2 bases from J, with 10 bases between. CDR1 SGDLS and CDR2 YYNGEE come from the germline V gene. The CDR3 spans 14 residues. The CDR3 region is CASSVGGPQETQYF. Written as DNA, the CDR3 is TGTGCCAGCAGCGTCGGCGGGCCTCAAGAGACCCAGTACTTC. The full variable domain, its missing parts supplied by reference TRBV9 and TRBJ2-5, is DSGVTQTPKHLITATGQRVTLRCSPRSGDLSVYWYQQSLDQGLQFLIQYYNGEERAKGNILERFSAQQFPDLHSELNLSSLELGDSALYFCASSVGGPQETQYFGPGTRLLVL.

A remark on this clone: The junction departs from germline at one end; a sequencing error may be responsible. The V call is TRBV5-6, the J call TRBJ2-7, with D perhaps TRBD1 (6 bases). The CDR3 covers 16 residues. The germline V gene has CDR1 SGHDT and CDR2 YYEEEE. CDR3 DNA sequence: TGTGTCAGCAGTCGACCCTTTACAGGGCAGGCTTACGAGCAGTACTTC. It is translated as CVSSRPFTGQAYEQYF.

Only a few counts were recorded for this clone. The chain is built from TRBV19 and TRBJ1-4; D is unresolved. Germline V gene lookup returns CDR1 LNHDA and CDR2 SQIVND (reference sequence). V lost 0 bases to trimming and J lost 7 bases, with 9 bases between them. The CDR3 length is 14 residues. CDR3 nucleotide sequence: TGTGCCAGTAGTATAGATCTTGCGGCTGAAAAACTGTTTTTT. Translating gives CASSIDLAAEKLFF.

The CDR3 loop reads CASSEEANTEAFF. In DNA form, the CDR3 reads TGTGCCAGCAGTGAAGAGGCGAACACTGAAGCTTTCTTT. The chain carries TRBV6-1 and TRBJ1-1; D not certain. The CDR3 runs 13 residues. The germline V gene encodes CDR1 MNHNS and CDR2 SASEGT. V shed 1 base and J shed 1 base, with 4 bases lying between them.

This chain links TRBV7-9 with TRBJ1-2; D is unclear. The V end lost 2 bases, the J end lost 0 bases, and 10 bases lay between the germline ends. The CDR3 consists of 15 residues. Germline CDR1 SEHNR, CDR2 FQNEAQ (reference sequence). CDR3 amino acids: CASSLRAETNYGYTF. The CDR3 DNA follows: TGTGCCAGCAGCTTAAGGGCCGAGACTAACTATGGCTACACCTTC.

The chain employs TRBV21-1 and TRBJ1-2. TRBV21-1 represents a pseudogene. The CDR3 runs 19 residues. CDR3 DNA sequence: TGTGCCAGCAGCACAGCGCCTCGTATGATGTCGGCGACTGACTATGGCTACACCTTC. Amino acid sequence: CASSTAPRMMSATDYGYTF.

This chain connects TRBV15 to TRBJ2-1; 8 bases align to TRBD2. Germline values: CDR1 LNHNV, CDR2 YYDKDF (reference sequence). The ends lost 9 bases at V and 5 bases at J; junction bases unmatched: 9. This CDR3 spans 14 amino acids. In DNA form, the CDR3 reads TGTGCCACAAGCGGGAGCCAAGCGGACAATGAGCAGTTCTTC. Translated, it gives CATSGSQADNEQFF. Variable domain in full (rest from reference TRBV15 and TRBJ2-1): DAMVIQNPRYQVTQFGKPVTLSCSQTLNHNVMYWYQQKSSQAPKLLFHYYDKDFNNEADTPDNFQSRRPNTSFCFLDIRSPGLGDTAMYLCATSGSQADNEQFFGPGTRLTVL.

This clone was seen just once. The CDR3 DNA sequence: TGTGCCAGTAGTGCGGACAGGGCCAACTATGGCTACACCTTC. It translates to CASSADRANYGYTF. The chain carries TRBV19 and TRBJ1-2; the match to TRBD1 covers 8 bases. Trimming removed 5 bases from V and 2 bases from J; junction bases left unmatched: 4. Germline V gene lookup returns CDR1 LNHDA and CDR2 SQIVND (reference sequence). The CDR3 is 14 residues long.

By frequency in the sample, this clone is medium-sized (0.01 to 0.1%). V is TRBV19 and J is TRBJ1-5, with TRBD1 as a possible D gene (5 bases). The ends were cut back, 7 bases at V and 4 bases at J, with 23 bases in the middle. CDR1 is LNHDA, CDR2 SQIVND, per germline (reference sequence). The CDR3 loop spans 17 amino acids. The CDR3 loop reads CASTIIGADWVNQPQHF. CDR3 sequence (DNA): TGTGCCAGTACCATCATAGGGGCGGATTGGGTGAATCAGCCCCAGCATTTT.

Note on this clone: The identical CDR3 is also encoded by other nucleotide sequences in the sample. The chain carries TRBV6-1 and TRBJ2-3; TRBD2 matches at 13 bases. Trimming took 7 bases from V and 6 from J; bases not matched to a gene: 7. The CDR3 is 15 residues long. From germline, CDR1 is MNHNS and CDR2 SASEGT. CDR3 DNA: TGTGCCAGCACCTTGACTAGCGGGGGGCCGGATACGCAGTATTTT. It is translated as CASTLTSGGPDTQYF.

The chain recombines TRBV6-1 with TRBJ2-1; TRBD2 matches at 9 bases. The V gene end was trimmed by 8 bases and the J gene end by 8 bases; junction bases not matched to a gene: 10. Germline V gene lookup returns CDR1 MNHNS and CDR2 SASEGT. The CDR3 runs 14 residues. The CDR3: CASLAGLRVHEQFF. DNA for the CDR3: TGTGCCAGCCTAGCGGGACTCCGCGTGCATGAGCAGTTCTTC.

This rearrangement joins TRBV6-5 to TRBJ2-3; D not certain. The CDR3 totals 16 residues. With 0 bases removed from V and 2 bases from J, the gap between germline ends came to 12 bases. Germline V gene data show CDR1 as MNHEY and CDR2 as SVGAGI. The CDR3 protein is CASSYSGRSLTDTQYF. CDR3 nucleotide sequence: TGTGCCAGCAGTTACTCGGGCCGCTCACTCACAGATACGCAGTATTTT.

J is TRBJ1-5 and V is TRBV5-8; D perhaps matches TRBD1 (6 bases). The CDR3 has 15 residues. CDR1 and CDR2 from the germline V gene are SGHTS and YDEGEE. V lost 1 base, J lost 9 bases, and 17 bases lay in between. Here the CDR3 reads CASSLPDRREMPQHF. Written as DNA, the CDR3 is TGTGCCAGCAGCTTGCCCGACAGGAGGGAAATGCCCCAGCATTTT.